In its sample, the clone carrying this T cell receptor beta chain was seen a few times. As yet, its antigen is unknown. These data are taken from a study of T cells in localized non-small cell lung cancer. Produced via immunoSEQ multiplex PCR; TCRdb's table is partial and in-frame only. The table records about 24,000 clones, about 87% of them present only once. Study results and caveats: The tumor had only one region sequenced, so heterogeneity remains possible. Adjacent lung held a median 57 of the top 100 tumor clones. T cell clonality was highest in uninvolved adjacent lung, above tumor.

The input for sequencing was peripheral blood mononuclear cells, taken before any cancer treatment. This TCR came from a woman between 35 and 75 years old with stage III lung adenocarcinoma.

This CDR3 reads CASSDSGQYNEQFF. The CDR3 coding sequence is TGCGCCAGCAGTGATTCGGGCCAGTACAATGAGCAGTTCTTC. The rearrangement uses TRBV10-1 and TRBJ2-1, with D hard to call. CDR1 is WNHNN and CDR2 is SYGVQD in the germline V gene (reference sequence). The CDR3 is 14 residues long. The V end was cut by 3 bases, the J end by 4 bases, with 10 bases between.